The 18 T cell receptor beta chains in this list originate from one sample, sequenced in a study of shared clonotypes between healthy human individuals. TCRdb's table, derived via immunoSEQ multiplex PCR, lists solely in-frame clones and lacks some. The table shows fewer than 3 million clones, with about nine tenths occurring only once. The sample consisted of naive CD4+ T cells from PBMCs. Subset: CD45RA+ positively selected. These TCRs come from a man aged 18 to 35 in good health. Some clones in this sample may be carry-over from other donors' samples.

In regard to this clone: Other DNA sequences in this sample translate to the same CDR3. The J gene is TRBJ2-3, the V gene TRBV5-1; D is unresolved. V was trimmed by 0 bases and J by 1 base, leaving 12 bases between them. Germline lookup yields CDR1 SGHRS and CDR2 YFSETQ. The CDR3 extends over 16 amino acids. The CDR3 DNA follows: TGCGCCAGCAGCTTGGCAACTGGGCCCGGCACAGATACGCAGTATTTT. Its translation: CASSLATGPGTDTQYF.

The J gene is TRBJ1-1, the V gene TRBV4-1; D is undetermined. Germline CDR1 is MGHRA and CDR2 is YSYEKL. The CDR3 spans 13 residues. The V end was cut by 4 bases, the J end by 4 bases, with 10 bases between. CDR3 bases: TGCGCCAGCAGCCCCCGGGAGGCCACTGAAGCTTTCTTT. As protein: CASSPREATEAFF.

The CDR3 spells CASSQRTSGGWSEQYF. The CDR3, as DNA: TGTGCCAGCAGCCAAAGGACTAGCGGGGGGTGGTCCGAGCAGTACTTC. The chain is built from TRBV4-2 and TRBJ2-7; 14 bases agree with TRBD2. V was pared by 2 bases and J by 6 bases, with 6 bases of the junction left unmatched. This CDR3 contains 16 residues. Per the germline V gene, CDR1 is LGHNA and CDR2 is YNFKEQ.

This clone was seen once. This sequence joins TRBV2 and TRBJ2-5; TRBD1 matches at 7 bases. The CDR3 extends over 14 amino acids. Per the germline V gene, CDR1 is SNHLY and CDR2 is FYNNEI. Trimming took 4 bases from V and 0 from J; bases not matched to a gene: 2. The CDR3 DNA is TGTGCCAGCAGTGGACAGGGCTACCAAGAGACCCAGTACTTC. This codes for CASSGQGYQETQYF.

The rearrangement joins TRBV25-1 to TRBJ2-3; D may be TRBD1 (6 bases). The germline V and J ends were trimmed by 6 bases and 2 bases, with 18 bases remaining between them. Germline-derived CDR1 and CDR2 are MGHDK and SYGVNS. CDR3 length: 16 amino acids. CDR3 loop: CASRLSQGKNTDTQYF. CDR3 coding DNA: TGTGCCAGCAGACTATCACAGGGCAAGAACACAGATACGCAGTATTTT.

The chain couples TRBV19 to TRBJ2-6; either TRBD1 or TRBD2 may supply D (6 bases each). V lost 3 bases to trimming and J lost 2 bases, with 17 bases between them. The germline V gene has CDR1 LNHDA and CDR2 SQIVND (reference sequence). The CDR3 spans 18 residues. The CDR3 loop reads CASSMTRGLLTGANVLTF. As DNA, the CDR3 is TGTGCCAGTAGTATGACCAGGGGACTTCTCACTGGGGCCAACGTCCTGACTTTC.

The chain employs TRBV5-1 and TRBJ2-5; possible D gene TRBD2, 7 bases. Near its end, the DNA agrees better with TRBJ2-7, so the J call may be wrong. There are 15 residues in the CDR3. Germline values: CDR1 SGHRS, CDR2 YFSETQ. CDR3 region: CASSPGGRSSYEQYF. For the CDR3, the DNA is TGCGCCAGCAGCCCCGGGGGGCGGTCGTCCTACGAGCAGTACTTC.

The genes are TRBV15 and TRBJ2-2, with 8 bases matching TRBD2. J was trimmed by 6 bases and V by 0 bases; bases with no gene match: 6. CDR1 is LNHNV, CDR2 YYDKDF, per germline (reference sequence). The CDR3 consists of 16 residues. CDR3 DNA: TGTGCCACCAGCAGAGACCCAGCGGGAGCGGCCGGGGAGCTGTTTTTT. Translating it yields CATSRDPAGAAGELFF.

The chain joins TRBV7-8 to TRBJ2-2; tentative D call: TRBD1 (5 bases). This CDR3 has 14 residues. Germline CDR1 reads SGHVS; CDR2 reads FQNEAQ. Trimming took off 5 bases at V and 1 base at J, with 8 bases between the two ends. Here the CDR3 reads CASSVGQNTGELFF. The CDR3 nucleotides read TGTGCCAGCAGCGTAGGACAGAACACCGGGGAGCTGTTTTTT. Based on the CDR3 plus reference TRBV7-8 and TRBJ2-2, the full variable domain is GAGVSQSPRYKVAKRGQDVALRCDPISGHVSLFWYQQALGQGPEFLTYFQNEAQLDKSGLPSDRFFAERPEGSVSTLKIQRTQQEDSAVYLCASSVGQNTGELFFGEGSRLTVL.

The chain is built from TRBV30 and TRBJ2-2, with 9 bases aligning to TRBD2. The V gene end was trimmed by 2 bases and the J gene end by 5 bases; junction bases not matched to a gene: 9. This CDR3 region has 16 residues. CDR1 and CDR2 from the germline V gene are GTSNPN and SVGIG (reference sequence). The CDR3: CAWSHIAGAVTGELFF. In DNA form, the CDR3 reads TGTGCCTGGAGTCACATAGCGGGAGCGGTAACCGGGGAGCTGTTTTTT.

On this clone: Other DNA sequences of this sample code for an identical CDR3. The J gene is TRBJ2-1, the V gene TRBV7-2, with 9 bases identical to TRBD2. Trimming at V came to 5 bases and at J to 0 bases, leaving 5 bases not matched to a gene. The CDR3 spans 16 residues. The germline V gene has CDR1 SGHTA and CDR2 FQGNSA. CDR3 DNA: TGTGCCAGCAGCCGTAGCGGGGGAAGCTCCTACAATGAGCAGTTCTTC. This gives the protein CASSRSGGSSYNEQFF. Variable domain in full (rest from reference TRBV7-2 and TRBJ2-1): GAGVSQSPSNKVTEKGKDVELRCDPISGHTALYWYRQSLGQGLEFLIYFQGNSAPDKSGLPSDRFSAERTGGSVSTLTIQRTQQEDSAVYLCASSRSGGSSYNEQFFGPGTRLTVL.

The CDR3 nucleotides are TGTGCCAGTATGTCCCCCGGCCTCCCGTTGGGGTTAGCCCAGCATTTT. Its translation is CASMSPGLPLGLAQHF. The chain has TRBV19 and TRBJ1-5; D unresolved. The CDR3 has 16 residues. V was trimmed by 7 bases and J by 11 bases, leaving 27 bases between them. CDR1 LNHDA and CDR2 SQIVND come from the germline V gene (reference sequence). The full variable domain, completed using reference TRBV19 and TRBJ1-5, is DGGITQSPKYLFRKEGQNVTLSCEQNLNHDAMYWYRQDPGQGLRLIYYSQIVNDFQKGDIAEGYSVSREKKESFPLTVTSAQKNPTAFYLCASMSPGLPLGLAQHFGDGTRLSIL.

J is TRBJ1-5 and V is TRBV28; D remains unclear. Germline V CDR1 and CDR2: MDHEN, SYDVKM. This CDR3 region has 14 residues. V lost 8 bases to trimming and J lost 2 bases, with 13 bases between them. The CDR3, as DNA: TGTGCCAGCTCCATAGCGCTTGGCAATCAGCCCCAGCATTTT. It is translated as CASSIALGNQPQHF. The full variable domain, completed using reference TRBV28 and TRBJ1-5, is DVKVTQSSRYLVKRTGEKVFLECVQDMDHENMFWYRQDPGLGLRLIYFSYDVKMKEKGDIPEGYSVSREKKERFSLILESASTNQTSMYLCASSIALGNQPQHFGDGTRLSIL.

As regards this clone: This same CDR3 is encoded by further DNA sequences in the sample. The CDR3 sequence: CASSLLAGAYNEQFF. The CDR3 DNA sequence: TGCGCCAGCAGCTTGTTGGCGGGAGCATACAATGAGCAGTTCTTC. V usage is TRBV5-1 and J usage is TRBJ2-1; TRBD2 aligns across 7 bases. Germline-derived CDR1 and CDR2 are SGHRS and YFSETQ. CDR3 length: 15 residues. Trimming removed 1 base from V and 4 bases from J; junction bases left unmatched: 5.

A note on this clone: Within the sample, other DNA sequences also encode this same CDR3. This rearrangement joins TRBV7-3 to TRBJ2-1; no definite D call. The CDR3 runs to 13 residues. Germline CDR1 is SGHTA and CDR2 is FQGTGA. Trimming cost V 0 bases and J 2 bases, with 2 bases left between them. This chain's CDR3 is CASSLTPYNEQFF. The CDR3 bases are TGTGCCAGCAGCTTAACCCCCTACAATGAGCAGTTCTTC.

This chain uses TRBV5-8 with TRBJ1-2, with D possibly being TRBD1 (5 bases). The CDR3 totals 14 residues. Germline V gene data show CDR1 as SGHTS and CDR2 as YDEGEE. With 0 bases removed from V and 4 bases from J, the gap between germline ends came to 10 bases. The CDR3, as DNA: TGTGCCAGCAGCTTGGAGGGGAAGGCCTATGGCTACACCTTC. Its protein product is CASSLEGKAYGYTF.

This clone has a single count. V is TRBV5-1 and J is TRBJ2-7; 8 nucleotides line up with TRBD1. The CDR3 contains 14 residues. V trimming: 4 bases; J trimming: 6 bases; junction bases outside the gene matches: 9. Germline V gene lookup returns CDR1 SGHRS and CDR2 YFSETQ. The CDR3 sequence is CASSSGQGGREQYF. Written as DNA, the CDR3 is TGCGCCAGCAGCAGCGGACAGGGAGGTCGCGAGCAGTACTTC.

Of note for this clone: Distinct nucleotide sequences in the sample also encode this CDR3. V and J are TRBV9 and TRBJ2-5; the D is unclear. The CDR3 contains 13 residues. Per the germline V gene, CDR1 is SGDLS and CDR2 is YYNGEE. The V gene lost 0 bases and the J gene lost 4 bases, with 7 bases spanning the gap. This CDR3 is CASSVGVGETQYF. The CDR3 DNA sequence: TGTGCCAGCAGCGTAGGCGTGGGAGAGACCCAGTACTTC.